The next 15 T cell receptor beta chains were all read from a single sample in a study of blood T cell repertoires in COVID-19. Sequencing was performed with immunoSEQ multiplex PCR; in TCRdb, only in-frame clones are kept and a portion is missing. This sample yields some 250,000 clones, of which about 89% are seen a single time; 8.8% belongs to the top ten. Sequencing input: PBMCs or T cells enriched from blood (not recorded which). These receptors came from a man aged 35 to 55 who had recovered from COVID-19.

This clone appeared a single time. The gene calls are TRBV9 and TRBJ2-4; D possibly corresponds to TRBD2 (7 bases). Germline V lookup: CDR1 SGDLS, CDR2 YYNGEE. V was cut by 0 bases and J by 8 bases, with 15 bases left in between. The CDR3 totals 15 residues. This CDR3 reads CASSVDGQGRDIQYF. CDR3 bases: TGTGCCAGCAGCGTAGATGGTCAGGGGAGGGACATTCAGTACTTC.

The chain combines TRBV5-4 with TRBJ2-5; perhaps TRBD1 as D (5 bases). Looked up from germline, CDR1 is SGHNT and CDR2 is YYREEE (reference sequence). The CDR3 is 17 amino acids. V was cut by 4 bases and J by 4 bases, with 23 bases left in between. This chain's CDR3 is CASSHGRAGWGRETQYF. DNA of the CDR3: TGTGCCAGCAGCCACGGTAGGGCAGGGTGGGGCCGAGAGACCCAGTACTTC. The variable domain in full, completed from reference TRBV5-4 and TRBJ2-5, reads ETGVTQSPTHLIKTRGQQVTLRCSSQSGHNTVSWYQQALGQGPQFIFQYYREEENGRGNFPPRFSGLQFPNYSSELNVNALELDDSALYLCASSHGRAGWGRETQYFGPGTRLLVL.

The V call is TRBV11-3, the J call TRBJ1-1; weak D call: TRBD1 (5 bases). V shed 9 bases and J shed 1 base, with 18 bases lying between them. The germline V gene has CDR1 SGHNT and CDR2 YENEEA. The CDR3 spans 15 residues. CDR3 DNA: TGTGCCAGTAGCATTTCGGGGGGACGGAACACTGAAGCTTTCTTT. Translation: CASSISGGRNTEAFF.

The rearrangement uses TRBV30 and TRBJ1-5; no clear D gene. The CDR3 runs to 13 residues. Germline V gives CDR1 GTSNPN, CDR2 SVGIG (reference sequence). V lost 3 bases and J lost 3, with 9 bases in between. The CDR3 region is CAWSGGNNQPQHF. As DNA, the CDR3 is TGTGCCTGGAGCGGAGGAAACAATCAGCCCCAGCATTTT.

The chain uses TRBV9 and TRBJ1-4; 7 nucleotides match TRBD1. CDR3 size: 15 residues. The germline V gene encodes CDR1 SGDLS and CDR2 YYNGEE. The V and J ends lost 4 bases and 7 bases, in that order; junction bases with no gene match: 10. The CDR3 DNA reads as TGTGCCAGCAGCCCCAGACAGGGTTCGTCTGAAAAACTGTTTTTT. It translates to CASSPRQGSSEKLFF.

This chain links TRBV6-1 with TRBJ2-2; possibly TRBD1 for D (6 bases). This CDR3 comprises 14 residues. The germline V and J ends were trimmed by 1 base and 8 bases, with 11 bases remaining between them. Germline V gene lookup returns CDR1 MNHNS and CDR2 SASEGT. The CDR3 region has the DNA TGTGCCAGCAGTGAAGACAGGGCGTTGGGGGAGCTGTTTTTT. Amino acids: CASSEDRALGELFF.

The V call is TRBV13, the J call TRBJ2-2, with 8 nucleotides matching TRBD2. The CDR3 is 13 residues long. The V gene end was trimmed by 8 bases and the J gene end by 3 bases; junction bases not matched to a gene: 2. Germline loops: CDR1 PRHDT, CDR2 FYEKMQ (reference sequence). The CDR3 spells CASGTRDTGELFF. As DNA, the CDR3 is TGTGCCAGCGGGACTAGGGACACCGGGGAGCTGTTTTTT.

J is TRBJ2-1 and V is TRBV6-6, with 7 bases fitting TRBD2. The CDR3 extends over 18 amino acids. The V segment lost 5 bases and the J segment 5 bases; nucleotides outside the gene matches: 18. The germline V gene has CDR1 MNHNY and CDR2 SVGAGI (reference sequence). CDR3 nucleotides: TGTGCCAGCAGTCCCAGGCCTCGTCTAGCGGCTGACCACAATGAGCAGTTCTTC. Translating it yields CASSPRPRLAADHNEQFF.

In regard to this clone: A read error may produce the germline difference seen at one junction end. V and J are TRBV4-3 and TRBJ2-2, with 11 bases lining up with TRBD2. The CDR3 covers 19 residues. The germline V gene has CDR1 LGHNA and CDR2 YSLEER. CDR3 nucleotide sequence: TGCGCCAGCAGACAAGCGAGTACTAGCGGGGGTCAAGGCACCGGGGAGCTGTTTTTT. Its protein product is CASRQASTSGGQGTGELFF.

V usage is TRBV7-9 and J usage is TRBJ1-4; D may be TRBD1 (5 bases). V dropped 4 bases and J dropped 8 bases, with 20 bases sitting between them. Germline CDR1 is SEHNR and CDR2 is FQNEAQ (reference sequence). The CDR3 has 16 residues. CDR3 nucleotides: TGTGCCAGCAGCTCACCCGTGATTTCGGGGGGGGAAAAACTGTTTTTT. It encodes CASSSPVISGGEKLFF.

The chain links TRBV4-3 to TRBJ2-7; TRBD2 is a possible D gene (6 bases). V was shortened by 0 bases and J by 0 bases, with 12 bases between the two germline ends. This CDR3 has 16 amino acids. Germline V gene data show CDR1 as LGHNA and CDR2 as YSLEER. The CDR3 here is CASSQDSLATSYEQYF. The CDR3 DNA sequence: TGCGCCAGCAGCCAAGATTCGCTAGCGACCTCCTACGAGCAGTACTTC.

The rearrangement links TRBV7-2 to TRBJ2-3; D is unresolved. Germline values: CDR1 SGHTA, CDR2 FQGNSA. Trimming removed 0 bases at V and 2 bases at J, with 6 bases between. CDR3 size: 14 residues. In DNA form, the CDR3 reads TGTGCCAGCAGCTTAGCTGGGCCCACAGATACGCAGTATTTT. Residues: CASSLAGPTDTQYF.

The rearrangement joins TRBV7-8 to TRBJ1-2; 9 bases line up with TRBD1. With V trimmed by 0 bases and J by 6 bases, 2 bases remained unmatched. This CDR3 has 14 amino acids. Germline CDR1 SGHVS, CDR2 FQNEAQ. The CDR3 DNA follows: TGTGCCAGCAGCTTAGCCACAGGGGGCGATGGCTACACCTTC. The encoded protein is CASSLATGGDGYTF.

The chain is built from TRBV5-1 and TRBJ2-5; 9 bases map to TRBD1. The CDR3 runs 15 residues. The germline gives CDR1 SGHRS, CDR2 YFSETQ. Trimming removed 6 bases from V and 4 bases from J; junction bases left unmatched: 10. CDR3 in amino acids: CASTRDRAGGETQYF. In DNA form, the CDR3 reads TGCGCCAGCACCCGGGACAGGGCAGGGGGAGAGACCCAGTACTTC.

The V and J genes are TRBV4-1 and TRBJ2-3; perhaps TRBD2 as D (6 bases). The CDR3 runs to 18 residues. From germline, CDR1 is MGHRA and CDR2 YSYEKL. V gave up 0 bases and J gave up 10 bases, with 26 bases separating them. CDR3 residues: CASSQEPPPGLPQVAQYF. CDR3 sequence (DNA): TGCGCCAGCAGCCAAGAACCCCCGCCGGGACTCCCGCAAGTGGCGCAGTATTTT.